Below, 24 T cell receptor beta chains from the same sample are listed, as sequenced in a study of blood T cell repertoires in COVID-19. Here immunoSEQ multiplex PCR was the method, and the copy in TCRdb shows in-frame clones only, minus some. The sample holds about 300,000 clones, 89% seen once. The sample was peripheral blood. These receptor sequences come from a woman under 40 with COVID-19, enrolled during active disease.

This clone was detected once. The chain combines TRBV27 with TRBJ1-2, with D maybe TRBD1 (5 bases). The CDR3 is 14 residues long. Trimming removed 8 bases at V and 0 bases at J, with 13 bases between. Germline-derived CDR1 and CDR2 are MNHEY and SMNVEV (reference sequence). As DNA, the CDR3 is TGTGCCAGCGGGGCTACAGATACTAACTATGGCTACACCTTC. This encodes CASGATDTNYGYTF.

This chain joins TRBV7-2 and TRBJ2-2, with D possibly TRBD1 on 5 matching bases. Germline V gene lookup returns CDR1 SGHTA and CDR2 FQGNSA. The CDR3 covers 14 residues. Trimming took 2 bases from V and 1 from J, leaving 5 bases between them. The CDR3 nucleotides read TGTGCCAGCAGCTTACAGGGGAACACCGGGGAGCTGTTTTTT. Translating it yields CASSLQGNTGELFF.

The V and J genes are TRBV5-4 and TRBJ2-2, with a possible D match to TRBD1 (5 bases). V was cut by 4 bases and J by 5 bases, with 9 bases left in between. Germline V CDR1 and CDR2: SGHNT, YYREEE (reference sequence). The CDR3 totals 13 residues. CDR3 in amino acids: CASSPRATGELFF. The CDR3 DNA sequence: TGTGCCAGCAGCCCCAGGGCAACCGGGGAGCTGTTTTTT.

The chain recombines TRBV6-5 with TRBJ2-1; 9 bases are a match to TRBD2. The CDR3 is 15 amino acids. Germline V CDR1 and CDR2: MNHEY, SVGAGI. V trimming: 6 bases; J trimming: 1 base; junction bases outside the gene matches: 4. DNA for the CDR3: TGTGCCAGCAGCTACGGACTAGCGTCCTACAATGAGCAGTTCTTC. It codes for CASSYGLASYNEQFF.

The V gene is TRBV21-1, the J gene TRBJ1-5; TRBD1 is the table's D call and was not checked against the DNA. TRBV21-1 is reported as a pseudogene. The CDR3 runs 17 residues. The CDR3 protein is CASSQKEGQAFNQPQHF. For the CDR3, the DNA is TGTGCCAGCAGCCAAAAAGAGGGACAGGCCTTCAATCAGCCCCAGCATTTT.

This clone was recorded once. Here the CDR3 reads CAIRQNLRDYGYTF. DNA of the CDR3: TGTGCCATCCGACAGAACCTCCGGGACTATGGCTACACCTTC. The gene calls are TRBV7-8 and TRBJ1-2; weak D call: TRBD1 (5 bases). Trimming took 10 bases from V and 3 from J, leaving 18 bases between them. The CDR3 sequence is 14 residues long. Germline assignment: CDR1 SGHVS and CDR2 FQNEAQ. Together with reference TRBV7-8 and TRBJ1-2, the CDR3 gives the full variable domain: GAGVSQSPRYKVAKRGQDVALRCDPISGHVSLFWYQQALGQGPEFLTYFQNEAQLDKSGLPSDRFFAERPEGSVSTLKIQRTQQEDSAVYLCAIRQNLRDYGYTFGSGTRLTVV.

V is TRBV6-6 and J is TRBJ1-5; TRBD1 is a possible D gene (5 bases). V was clipped by 8 bases and J by 4 bases, with 15 bases between them. Looked up from germline, CDR1 is MNHNY and CDR2 is SVGAGI (reference sequence). This CDR3 is built from 14 residues. The CDR3 sequence: CASLRDSTNQPQHF. The CDR3 DNA reads TGTGCCAGCCTTCGAGACAGCACTAATCAGCCCCAGCATTTT.

This clone turned up a few times. CDR3 in DNA: TGTGCCAGCAGCTTCGAGACAGGGGAAGCTTTCTTT. This encodes CASSFETGEAFF. V gene TRBV7-9 combines with J gene TRBJ1-1; the match to TRBD1 covers 7 bases. This CDR3 region has 12 residues. The germline V gene encodes CDR1 SEHNR and CDR2 FQNEAQ (reference sequence). Losses at the gene ends were 3 bases for V and 8 bases for J; bases not matched to a gene: 3.

The chain recombines TRBV19 with TRBJ1-2; D not certain. CDR1 and CDR2 from the germline V gene are LNHDA and SQIVND (reference sequence). Trimming removed 4 bases from V and 4 bases from J, with 19 bases in between. The CDR3 has 16 amino acids. The CDR3 coding sequence is TGTGCCAGTAGTAGAATGCGGGAGAGAATGAGCTATGGCTACACCTTC. Translated: CASSRMRERMSYGYTF. The variable domain in full, with the rest retrieved from reference TRBV19 and TRBJ1-2, is DGGITQSPKYLFRKEGQNVTLSCEQNLNHDAMYWYRQDPGQGLRLIYYSQIVNDFQKGDIAEGYSVSREKKESFPLTVTSAQKNPTAFYLCASSRMRERMSYGYTFGSGTRLTVV.

This clone was counted once. The chain has TRBV30 and TRBJ1-1; D is ambiguous. This CDR3 spans 17 amino acids. CDR1 and CDR2 from the germline V gene are GTSNPN and SVGIG (reference sequence). Trimming cost V 0 bases and J 8 bases, with 25 bases left between them. The CDR3, as DNA: TGTGCCTGGAGTGTCCCCCCCCTCCCACAGCTACCGAAGGAAGCTTTCTTT. This codes for CAWSVPPLPQLPKEAFF.

This chain links TRBV12-2 with TRBJ1-2; TRBD1, the table's D call, lacks a check against the DNA. TRBV12-2 is a recognized pseudogene. The CDR3 contains 15 residues. For the CDR3, the DNA is TGTGCAAGTCGTACCAATCACCGGGACAGGAAAGGCTACACCTTC. This translates into CASRTNHRDRKGYTF.

This chain links TRBV7-2 with TRBJ2-5, with 12 bases aligning to TRBD1. Germline-derived CDR1 and CDR2 are SGHTA and FQGNSA. CDR3 length: 18 amino acids. V trimming: 4 bases; J trimming: 4 bases; junction bases outside the gene matches: 13. The CDR3 here is CASSSDSSGTGGRETQYF. Written as DNA, the CDR3 is TGTGCCAGCAGCTCAGACTCCTCCGGGACAGGGGGCAGAGAGACCCAGTACTTC.

The J gene is TRBJ2-1, the V gene TRBV5-1; the match to TRBD1 covers 7 bases. The CDR3 is 16 amino acids. Germline-derived CDR1 and CDR2 are SGHRS and YFSETQ. V lost 0 bases and J lost 10; bases outside the gene matches: 13. The CDR3 is CASSLASGTVPGEQFF. DNA of the CDR3: TGCGCCAGCAGCTTGGCTTCCGGGACAGTCCCAGGGGAGCAGTTCTTC.

The CDR3 sequence: CASSQVWDRGRVTEAFF. The CDR3 DNA sequence: TGTGCCAGCAGCCAAGTCTGGGACAGGGGGAGAGTGACTGAAGCTTTCTTT. This sequence joins TRBV14 and TRBJ1-1, with TRBD1 matching over 11 bases. The V and J ends lost 1 base and 5 bases, in that order; junction bases with no gene match: 9. Germline-derived CDR1 and CDR2 are SGHDN and FVKESK. The CDR3 consists of 17 residues.

This clone was seen once. This chain joins TRBV30 and TRBJ1-1; D unresolved. Per the germline V gene, CDR1 is GTSNPN and CDR2 is SVGIG (reference sequence). V shed 3 bases and J shed 5 bases, with 16 bases lying between them. The CDR3 has 14 amino acids. In DNA form, the CDR3 reads TGTGCCTGGAGGGCGACGGCAGGCGGGACTGAAGCTTTCTTT. Residues: CAWRATAGGTEAFF.

The V call is TRBV27, the J call TRBJ2-1; D possibly corresponds to TRBD2 (7 bases). This CDR3 comprises 15 residues. Per the germline V gene, CDR1 is MNHEY and CDR2 is SMNVEV (reference sequence). Trimming removed 3 bases at V and 7 bases at J, with 16 bases between. CDR3 DNA sequence: TGTGCCAGCAGTTTTCTTTGGGGGGGGCCAAATGAGCAGTTCTTC. This translates into CASSFLWGGPNEQFF.

The rearrangement links TRBV11-3 to TRBJ1-6, with no clear D. The V end lost 4 bases, the J end lost 13 bases, and 11 bases lay between the germline ends. The CDR3 consists of 12 residues. Germline loops: CDR1 SGHNT, CDR2 YENEEA. The CDR3 nucleotides read TGTGCCAGCAGCTCCGCGTTATTGCCCCTCCACTTT. It is translated as CASSSALLPLHF.

The V gene is TRBV29-1, the J gene TRBJ2-2; the D is unclear. This CDR3 contains 13 residues. V shed 8 bases and J shed 1 base, with 11 bases lying between them. Germline V gene data show CDR1 as SQVTM and CDR2 as ANQGSEA. This CDR3 is CSSLVGNTGELFF. The CDR3 DNA sequence: TGCAGCTCCCTGGTCGGGAACACCGGGGAGCTGTTTTTT.

J is TRBJ2-1 and V is TRBV4-2; D gene ambiguous. The V gene lost 2 bases and the J gene lost 0 bases, with 8 bases spanning the gap. The CDR3 extends over 15 amino acids. CDR1 is LGHNA and CDR2 is YNFKEQ in the germline V gene. CDR3 residues: CASSQTVSSYNEQFF. The DNA of the CDR3 is TGTGCCAGCAGCCAAACCGTGAGCTCCTACAATGAGCAGTTCTTC.

This clone was recorded a few times. The V and J genes are TRBV4-2 and TRBJ2-2; TRBD1 might be the D (6 bases). From germline, CDR1 is LGHNA and CDR2 YNFKEQ. CDR3 length: 16 residues. Deletions cut 2 bases from V and 5 bases from J, with 15 bases between. This CDR3 is CASSQLTGSSTGELFF. The DNA of the CDR3 is TGTGCCAGCAGCCAACTAACAGGGTCGAGTACCGGGGAGCTGTTTTTT.

The gene calls are TRBV6-1 and TRBJ1-4; a possible D gene is TRBD1 (5 bases). The length of the CDR3 is 15 residues. V lost 0 bases to trimming and J lost 7 bases, with 12 bases between them. Germline V gives CDR1 MNHNS, CDR2 SASEGT. As DNA, the CDR3 is TGTGCCAGCAGTGAAGCGGCAGGGAGGGGTGAAAAACTGTTTTTT. Translated: CASSEAAGRGEKLFF.

The rearrangement uses TRBV27 and TRBJ1-1, with a weak D call TRBD1 (6 bases). This CDR3 is built from 14 residues. The V gene's germline CDR1 is MNHEY and CDR2 SMNVEV (reference sequence). The V end was cut by 6 bases, the J end by 2 bases, with 13 bases between. The CDR3 here is CASSKAGENTEAFF. The CDR3 nucleotides read TGTGCCAGCAGCAAAGCAGGGGAAAACACTGAAGCTTTCTTT.

The chain carries TRBV5-1 and TRBJ1-4, with D hard to call. Germline V CDR1 and CDR2: SGHRS, YFSETQ. This CDR3 has 15 residues. V lost 6 bases, J lost 8 bases, and 20 bases lay in between. CDR3 sequence (DNA): TGCGCCAGCACCTCCTTTGCGAGGAGGGAAGAAAAACTGTTTTTT. It translates to CASTSFARREEKLFF.

This chain uses TRBV11-2 with TRBJ2-7, with D maybe TRBD1 (6 bases). The V and J ends lost 1 base and 5 bases respectively, with 12 bases between them. The CDR3 covers 14 residues. In germline, CDR1 is SGHAT, CDR2 FQNNGV. CDR3 loop: CASSLVKGGHEQYV. The DNA for the CDR3 is TGTGCCAGCAGCTTAGTCAAAGGGGGACACGAGCAGTACGTC.